These 28 T cell receptor beta chains share one sample of origin, sequenced in a study of graft-versus-host responses after intestinal transplantation. The data were produced by immunoSEQ multiplex PCR, yet TCRdb's version contains in-frame clones alone and is incomplete. Found here are about 59,000 clones, around 93% of them singletons; the top ten hold about 0.38%. Antigen specificity for these receptors is unknown. The input for sequencing was unstimulated CD4+ T cells sorted from spleen or lymph node cells, taken before transplant. Every receptor here comes from a human donor who was the organ donor for an intestinal transplant.

V gene TRBV10-3 combines with J gene TRBJ1-1, with 10 positions matching TRBD1. Germline V gene lookup returns CDR1 ENHRY and CDR2 SYGVKD. Germline trimming cut 0 bases from V and 3 bases from J; bases unmatched to any gene: 10. The length of the CDR3 is 18 residues. CDR3 DNA sequence: TGTGCCATCAGTGAGTCCGTATTGACAGGGGGCCGGGACACTGAAGCTTTCTTT. It yields the protein CAISESVLTGGRDTEAFF.

The chain combines TRBV1 with TRBJ1-3. TRBV1 is tagged as a pseudogene. The CDR3 covers 18 residues. CDR3 region: CTSSLPGGGHLSGNTIYF. CDR3 DNA: TGCACCAGCAGCCTCCCCGGCGGGGGGCACCTCTCTGGAAACACCATATATTTT.

The chain combines TRBV6-1 with TRBJ2-7; D might be TRBD2 (6 bases). The germline CDR1 and CDR2 sequences are MNHNS and SASEGT. This CDR3 comprises 13 residues. V gave up 5 bases and J gave up 2 bases, with 10 bases separating them. CDR3 coding DNA: TGTGCCAGCAGTCGGACTACCCCCTACGAGCAGTACTTC. Its translation is CASSRTTPYEQYF.

This clone was seen just once. J is TRBJ2-5 and V is TRBV7-9; no clear D gene. Trimming cost V 0 bases and J 3 bases, with 8 bases left between them. Germline CDR1 reads SEHNR; CDR2 reads FQNEAQ (reference sequence). The CDR3 is 14 amino acids. CDR3 protein: CASSLARFEETQYF. CDR3 sequence (DNA): TGTGCCAGCAGCTTAGCGAGGTTCGAAGAGACCCAGTACTTC.

V and J are TRBV7-2 and TRBJ1-2; D unresolved. V was pared by 3 bases and J by 6 bases, with 8 bases between. Germline V gene data show CDR1 as SGHTA and CDR2 as FQGNSA. The CDR3 length is 12 residues. The CDR3 reads CASSFDGDGYTF. Written as DNA, the CDR3 is TGTGCCAGCAGCTTCGACGGGGATGGCTACACCTTC.

Comments on this clone: The same CDR3 also results from other DNA sequences found in this sample. The chain joins TRBV11-2 to TRBJ2-7; no clear D gene. The CDR3 runs 12 residues. With 1 base removed from V and 2 bases from J, the gap between germline ends came to 3 bases. In germline, CDR1 is SGHAT, CDR2 FQNNGV. CDR3 DNA: TGTGCCAGCAGCTTAGCCCCCTACGAGCAGTACTTC. Translation gives CASSLAPYEQYF. Combining the CDR3 with reference TRBV11-2 and TRBJ2-7 gives the whole variable domain EAGVAQSPRYKIIEKRQSVAFWCNPISGHATLYWYQQILGQGPKLLIQFQNNGVVDDSQLPKDRFSAERLKGVDSTLKIQPAKLEDSAVYLCASSLAPYEQYFGPGTRLTVT.

This clone was picked up one time. V usage is TRBV5-1 and J usage is TRBJ2-7, with 11 bases identical to TRBD1. The CDR3 spans 15 residues. Germline V lookup: CDR1 SGHRS, CDR2 YFSETQ. V lost 0 bases and J lost 3; bases outside the gene matches: 2. The CDR3 nucleotides are TGCGCCAGCAGCTTGGTCGGGACAGGGGGCTACGAGCAGTACTTC. It specifies CASSLVGTGGYEQYF.

In its sample, this clone was seen once. The chain uses TRBV5-6 and TRBJ1-6; tentatively, D is TRBD1 (5 bases). Trimming left V 4 bases short and J 4 bases short, with 18 bases between. Germline assignment: CDR1 SGHDT and CDR2 YYEEEE. The CDR3 is 17 amino acids. The CDR3 nucleotides read TGTGCCAGCAGCGAGATGCGAAGGACAACTTATAATTCACCCCTCCACTTT. Its translation: CASSEMRRTTYNSPLHF. The full variable domain, with the rest looked up from reference TRBV5-6 and TRBJ1-6, is DAGVTQSPTHLIKTRGQQVTLRCSPKSGHDTVSWYQQALGQGPQFIFQYYEEEERQRGNFPDRFSGHQFPNYSSELNVNALLLGDSALYLCASSEMRRTTYNSPLHFGNGTRLTVT.

This clone was seen more than once but under ten times. V and J are TRBV5-1 and TRBJ1-1, with TRBD1 identical over 7 bases. The germline CDR1 and CDR2 sequences are SGHRS and YFSETQ. The CDR3 is 14 amino acids. Germline trimming cut 4 bases from V and 10 bases from J; bases unmatched to any gene: 13. CDR3 in amino acids: CASSPGGSGTVAFF. The CDR3 DNA is TGCGCCAGCAGCCCGGGGGGGTCCGGGACAGTAGCTTTCTTT.

The rearrangement uses TRBV7-2 and TRBJ2-5, with TRBD2 matching over 8 bases. The J call may be in error: the DNA end matches TRBJ2-7 better. Germline-derived CDR1 and CDR2 are SGHTA and FQGNSA. The CDR3 is 14 amino acids. The CDR3 DNA reads as TGTGCCAGCAGCTCGCCCCCGGGGGGGTACGAGCAGTACTTC. It codes for CASSSPPGGYEQYF.

The CDR3 here is CASSFYMDPSGNTIYF. The CDR3 nucleotides are TGTGCCAGCAGCTTTTATATGGATCCCTCTGGAAACACCATATATTTT. This chain uses TRBV13 with TRBJ1-3; D call uncertain. Deletions cut 3 bases from V and 0 bases from J, with 12 bases between. The CDR3 has 16 amino acids. Germline lookup yields CDR1 PRHDT and CDR2 FYEKMQ (reference sequence). Drawing the rest from reference TRBV13 and TRBJ1-3, the complete variable domain is AAGVIQSPRHLIKEKRETATLKCYPIPRHDTVYWYQQGPGQDPQFLISFYEKMQSDKGSIPDRFSAQQFSDYHSELNMSSLELGDSALYFCASSFYMDPSGNTIYFGEGSWLTVV.

The chain employs TRBV19 and TRBJ2-3; 9 bases align to TRBD2. Trimming removed 8 bases from V and 6 bases from J; junction bases left unmatched: 6. There are 13 residues in the CDR3. Germline V gene lookup returns CDR1 LNHDA and CDR2 SQIVND (reference sequence). The CDR3: CASRLAGSDTQYF. DNA for the CDR3: TGTGCCAGTCGGCTAGCGGGGTCGGATACGCAGTATTTT.

The rearrangement joins TRBV28 to TRBJ1-1; D is possibly TRBD1 (5 bases). Germline lookup yields CDR1 MDHEN and CDR2 SYDVKM. The CDR3 contains 16 residues. V was trimmed by 3 bases and J by 2 bases, leaving 16 bases between them. Written as DNA, the CDR3 is TGTGCCAGCAGTTTTCTAGGGACCTGGCCAAACACTGAAGCTTTCTTT. Amino acid sequence: CASSFLGTWPNTEAFF.

This clone is a singleton in its sample. V usage is TRBV5-1 and J usage is TRBJ1-1, with 7 bases aligning to TRBD1. The V segment lost 2 bases and the J segment 0 bases; nucleotides outside the gene matches: 4. This CDR3 is built from 15 residues. Germline V lookup: CDR1 SGHRS, CDR2 YFSETQ. The CDR3: CASSLQGLLNTEAFF. CDR3 nucleotide sequence: TGCGCCAGCAGCTTACAGGGGCTTTTGAACACTGAAGCTTTCTTT.

V gene TRBV6-5 combines with J gene TRBJ2-1; D might be TRBD1 (5 bases). The germline gives CDR1 MNHEY, CDR2 SVGAGI. The CDR3 sequence is 14 residues long. V was clipped by 2 bases and J by 12 bases, with 17 bases between them. The CDR3 reads CASSYGAWGQTQFF. The CDR3 nucleotides read TGTGCCAGCAGTTACGGCGCATGGGGCCAAACGCAGTTCTTC.

This chain links TRBV7-9 with TRBJ2-7, with a tentative D call TRBD1 (6 bases). The germline V gene encodes CDR1 SEHNR and CDR2 FQNEAQ (reference sequence). The CDR3 consists of 16 residues. V was cut by 5 bases and J by 1 base, with 18 bases left in between. The CDR3 loop is CASSRNTGWRSYEQYF. CDR3 DNA: TGTGCCAGCAGCCGAAACACAGGGTGGAGGTCCTACGAGCAGTACTTC.

V usage is TRBV4-3 and J usage is TRBJ1-2; D perhaps matches TRBD1 (5 bases). V was cut by 3 bases and J by 4 bases, with 15 bases left in between. Germline V gives CDR1 LGHNA, CDR2 YSLEER. The CDR3 consists of 15 residues. The CDR3 here is CASSHETVGVYGYTF. The DNA of the CDR3 is TGCGCCAGCAGCCACGAGACAGTCGGGGTCTATGGCTACACCTTC.

The chain is built from TRBV6-1 and TRBJ2-5; 7 nucleotides agree with TRBD1. Germline V gene sequence: CDR1 MNHNS, CDR2 SASEGT. The CDR3 has 13 amino acids. V gave up 7 bases and J gave up 5 bases; unmatched junction bases: 7. Written as DNA, the CDR3 is TGTGCCAGCACCAGAGGGGGCTGGGAGACCCAGTACTTC. Amino acid sequence: CASTRGGWETQYF.

The chain has TRBV10-2 and TRBJ1-4, with a tentative D call TRBD1 (6 bases). This CDR3 has 14 residues. Germline lookup yields CDR1 WSHSY and CDR2 SAAADI. V dropped 11 bases and J dropped 8 bases, with 21 bases sitting between them. The CDR3 here is CACRDTPFGEKLFF. As DNA, the CDR3 is TGCGCCTGCCGGGACACCCCCTTTGGGGAAAAACTGTTTTTT.

The rearrangement links TRBV7-8 to TRBJ1-2, with 8 bases matching TRBD1. The CDR3 covers 14 residues. The V gene's germline CDR1 is SGHVS and CDR2 FQNEAQ. Trimming removed 5 bases from V and 0 bases from J; junction bases left unmatched: 2. The CDR3 DNA is TGTGCCAGCAGCCTGGGACAGGCTAACTATGGCTACACCTTC. Encoded protein: CASSLGQANYGYTF.

The J gene is TRBJ2-5, the V gene TRBV5-5; the match to TRBD2 covers 8 bases. CDR3 size: 15 residues. V lost 1 base to trimming and J lost 4 bases; unmatched junction nucleotides: 6. Germline-derived CDR1 and CDR2 are SGHKS and YYEKEE (reference sequence). The CDR3 spells CASSLILAGIETQYF. CDR3 coding DNA: TGTGCCAGCAGCTTGATCCTAGCGGGTATAGAGACCCAGTACTTC.

The chain joins TRBV7-2 to TRBJ2-5, with 13 bases identical to TRBD2. The CDR3 has 16 amino acids. With 5 bases clipped from V and 5 bases from J, the junction kept 8 bases outside the gene matches. Germline V gene sequence: CDR1 SGHTA, CDR2 FQGNSA. The CDR3 region is CASSRLAGGYEETQYF. In nucleotides, the CDR3 is TGTGCCAGCAGCCGACTAGCGGGGGGATATGAGGAGACCCAGTACTTC.

This chain's CDR3 is CASSPASGTRGPVPYEQYF. CDR3 nucleotides: TGTGCCAGCAGTCCCGCCTCCGGGACAAGGGGCCCTGTACCCTACGAGCAGTACTTC. The chain combines TRBV5-6 with TRBJ2-7; maybe TRBD1 (6 bases). Per germline, CDR1 SGHDT and CDR2 YYEEEE. V lost 5 bases to trimming and J lost 2 bases, with 29 bases between them. CDR3 length equals 19 residues.

The chain has TRBV7-2 and TRBJ2-5; tentatively, D is TRBD2 (6 bases). The CDR3 extends over 14 amino acids. The V end lost 6 bases, the J end lost 5 bases, and 16 bases lay between the germline ends. The germline V gene encodes CDR1 SGHTA and CDR2 FQGNSA. The CDR3 region has the DNA TGTGCCAGCAGTCAGACGCGGGGACGGGAGACCCAGTACTTC. The encoded protein is CASSQTRGRETQYF.

The chain combines TRBV7-9 with TRBJ1-2, with D possibly matching TRBD1 (6 bases). Germline-derived CDR1 and CDR2 are SEHNR and FQNEAQ (reference sequence). The CDR3 runs to 12 residues. Trimming cost V 5 bases and J 3 bases, with 7 bases left between them. The CDR3 reads CASSPGDYGYTF. CDR3 sequence (DNA): TGTGCCAGCAGCCCAGGGGACTATGGCTACACCTTC.

The chain recombines TRBV9 with TRBJ1-1, with D unresolved. CDR3 size: 14 residues. The V end was cut by 1 base, the J end by 0 bases, with 7 bases between. CDR1 is SGDLS and CDR2 is YYNGEE in the germline V gene. For the CDR3, the DNA is TGTGCCAGCAGCGTACGCCGCATGAACACTGAAGCTTTCTTT. Residues: CASSVRRMNTEAFF.

The V call is TRBV10-3, the J call TRBJ2-1; TRBD2 matches at 8 bases. This CDR3 contains 16 residues. V was clipped by 2 bases and J by 4 bases; unmatched bases: 7. Germline V gene sequence: CDR1 ENHRY, CDR2 SYGVKD. The CDR3 reads CAISEKWAGGYNEQFF. The CDR3 nucleotides are TGTGCCATCAGTGAGAAGTGGGCGGGGGGATACAATGAGCAGTTCTTC.

The chain has TRBV4-2 and TRBJ2-6; D may be TRBD1 or TRBD2 (6 bases each). CDR1 is LGHNA, CDR2 YNFKEQ, per germline. The CDR3 contains 16 residues. V shed 6 bases and J shed 0 bases, with 12 bases lying between them. The CDR3 spells CASSPGEVSGANVLTF. The CDR3 DNA reads TGTGCCAGCAGTCCAGGGGAGGTCTCTGGGGCCAACGTCCTGACTTTC.